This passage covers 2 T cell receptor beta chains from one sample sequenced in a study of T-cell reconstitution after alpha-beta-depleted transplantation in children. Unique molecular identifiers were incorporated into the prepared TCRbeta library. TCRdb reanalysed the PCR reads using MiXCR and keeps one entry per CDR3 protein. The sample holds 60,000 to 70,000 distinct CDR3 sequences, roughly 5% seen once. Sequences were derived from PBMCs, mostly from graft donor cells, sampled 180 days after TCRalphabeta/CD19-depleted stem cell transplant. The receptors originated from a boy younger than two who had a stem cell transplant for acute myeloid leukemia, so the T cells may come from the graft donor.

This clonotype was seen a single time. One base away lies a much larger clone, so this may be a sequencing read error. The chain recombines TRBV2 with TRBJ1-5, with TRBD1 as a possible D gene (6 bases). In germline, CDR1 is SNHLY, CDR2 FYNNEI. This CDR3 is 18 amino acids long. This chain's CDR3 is CACSPSPERGYSNQPQHF. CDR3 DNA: TGTGCCTGCAGTCCCTCCCCAGAGAGGGGGTATAGCAATCAGCCCCAGCATTTT.

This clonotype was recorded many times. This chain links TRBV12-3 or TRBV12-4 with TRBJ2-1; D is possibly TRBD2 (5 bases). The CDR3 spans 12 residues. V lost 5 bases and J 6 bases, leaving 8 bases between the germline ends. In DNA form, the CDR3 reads TGTGCCAGCAGTCTCCGGGGCAATGAGCAGTTCTTC. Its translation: CASSLRGNEQFF.